A single sample is the source of the 28 T cell receptor beta chains below, sequenced in a study of blood T cell repertoires in COVID-19. TCRdb keeps only in-frame clones here, not all; method: immunoSEQ multiplex PCR. The sample lists 120,000 or so clones, more than 65% seen once, with about 2.2% in the top ten. Material: peripheral blood. The receptor set was obtained from a woman aged 70-85 years with acute or convalescent COVID-19.

This chain uses TRBV14 with TRBJ2-5, with D possibly TRBD2 on 5 matching bases. CDR1 and CDR2 from the germline V gene are SGHDN and FVKESK. V shed 0 bases and J shed 4 bases, with 15 bases lying between them. The CDR3 length is 16 residues. The CDR3 DNA is TGTGCCAGCAGCCAAGAAACTAGATTTCGCGCAGAGACCCAGTACTTC. This codes for CASSQETRFRAETQYF. The full variable domain, its missing parts supplied by reference TRBV14 and TRBJ2-5, is EAGVTQFPSHSVIEKGQTVTLRCDPISGHDNLYWYRRVMGKEIKFLLHFVKESKQDESGMPNNRFLAERTGGTYSTLKVQPAELEDSGVYFCASSQETRFRAETQYFGPGTRLLVL.

The chain uses TRBV24-1 and TRBJ2-7; D not certain. CDR3 size: 13 residues. The germline gives CDR1 KGHDR, CDR2 SFDVKD. Trimming removed 3 bases from V and 2 bases from J, with 7 bases in between. CDR3 sequence reads: CATSDTLTYEQYF. The CDR3 nucleotides read TGTGCCACCAGTGATACACTAACCTACGAGCAGTACTTC.

This clone is a singleton in its sample. The chain joins TRBV27 to TRBJ1-1; D possibly corresponds to TRBD1 (5 bases). The CDR3 runs 14 residues. V lost 7 bases to trimming and J lost 1 base, with 13 bases between them. The V gene's germline CDR1 is MNHEY and CDR2 SMNVEV (reference sequence). CDR3 residues: CASNPRRENTEAFF. In DNA form, the CDR3 reads TGTGCCAGCAACCCCCGCAGGGAGAACACTGAAGCTTTCTTT.

The chain employs TRBV5-1 and TRBJ1-2, with D maybe TRBD1 (5 bases). The CDR3 consists of 15 residues. Trimming pared 0 bases from V and 4 bases from J, leaving 13 bases between. In germline, CDR1 is SGHRS, CDR2 YFSETQ. The CDR3, as DNA: TGCGCCAGCAGCTTGGGCGCAGGGCATAGCTATGGCTACACCTTC. Its translation is CASSLGAGHSYGYTF. Full variable domain (rest looked up from reference TRBV5-1 and TRBJ1-2): KAGVTQTPRYLIKTRGQQVTLSCSPISGHRSVSWYQQTPGQGLQFLFEYFSETQRNKGNFPGRFSGRQFSNSRSEMNVSTLELGDSALYLCASSLGAGHSYGYTFGSGTRLTVV.

This clone appeared once. The rearrangement joins TRBV2 to TRBJ2-2; the D gene is possibly TRBD2 (5 bases). The germline V and J ends were trimmed by 5 bases and 3 bases, with 7 bases remaining between them. The CDR3 extends over 13 amino acids. Germline assignment: CDR1 SNHLY and CDR2 FYNNEI. CDR3 nucleotides: TGTGCCAGCAGTAGGCGGGACACCGGGGAGCTGTTTTTT. It translates to CASSRRDTGELFF.

The chain employs TRBV29-1 and TRBJ2-2; 8 nucleotides line up with TRBD2. Germline trimming cut 6 bases from V and 4 bases from J; bases unmatched to any gene: 13. The CDR3 runs 16 residues. CDR1 SQVTM and CDR2 ANQGSEA come from the germline V gene. The CDR3 DNA follows: TGCAGCGTCCGACTGCACGGGAGGGGGGCCACCGGGGAGCTGTTTTTT. Translation gives CSVRLHGRGATGELFF.

The chain employs TRBV7-9 and TRBJ2-2; D may be TRBD1 (5 bases). V was clipped by 5 bases and J by 0 bases, with 7 bases between them. The CDR3 has 14 residues. Germline CDR1 SEHNR, CDR2 FQNEAQ (reference sequence). The CDR3 protein is CASSQDTNTGELFF. CDR3 in DNA: TGTGCCAGCAGCCAGGACACGAACACCGGGGAGCTGTTTTTT.

The chain is built from TRBV5-1 and TRBJ1-2; 10 bases align to TRBD1. After removal of 0 bases from V and 5 bases from J, the junction contained 4 bases not matched to a gene. The germline V gene has CDR1 SGHRS and CDR2 YFSETQ. This CDR3 is built from 15 residues. The CDR3 here is CASSLDGTGVYGYTF. CDR3 DNA sequence: TGCGCCAGCAGCTTGGACGGGACAGGGGTATATGGCTACACCTTC.

This clone was counted a few times. This chain connects TRBV5-1 to TRBJ1-5; D gene ambiguous. V lost 0 bases to trimming and J lost 5 bases, with 9 bases between them. The CDR3 is made up of 14 amino acids. Germline V gives CDR1 SGHRS, CDR2 YFSETQ. CDR3 region: CASSLGAKDQPQHF. The CDR3, as DNA: TGCGCCAGCAGCTTGGGGGCAAAGGATCAGCCCCAGCATTTT.

This clone was counted between two and nine times. The rearrangement joins TRBV29-1 to TRBJ1-1, with a tentative D call TRBD1 (5 bases). V was shortened by 2 bases and J by 0 bases, with 10 bases between the two germline ends. The CDR3 length is 14 residues. Germline V gives CDR1 SQVTM, CDR2 ANQGSEA. CDR3 bases: TGCAGCGTTGAAAGGGGAGGGGTGAACACTGAAGCTTTCTTT. Translated, it gives CSVERGGVNTEAFF.

The V gene is TRBV6-2 or TRBV6-3, the J gene TRBJ1-4; no clear D. Trimming shortened V by 7 bases and J by 4 bases, and 16 bases separated the two germline ends. The CDR3 sequence is 15 residues long. The V gene's germline CDR1 is MNHEY and CDR2 SVGEGT. The CDR3 sequence is CASTPAALNNEKLFF. The CDR3 nucleotides are TGTGCCAGCACCCCGGCGGCCTTAAATAATGAAAAACTGTTTTTT.

This sequence joins TRBV7-8 and TRBJ2-7; D is ambiguous. CDR3 length: 14 residues. The V end was cut by 3 bases, the J end by 1 base, with 10 bases between. From germline, CDR1 is SGHVS and CDR2 FQNEAQ. The chain's CDR3 is CASSFEPVSYEQYF. The CDR3 DNA is TGTGCCAGCAGCTTTGAGCCGGTTTCCTACGAGCAGTACTTC.

The V gene is TRBV28, the J gene TRBJ2-7; 9 bases line up with TRBD1. The CDR3 is 15 residues long. The V gene's germline CDR1 is MDHEN and CDR2 SYDVKM. With 4 bases clipped from V and 4 bases from J, the junction kept 8 bases outside the gene matches. The CDR3 coding sequence is TGTGCCAGCAGTTCCCTACACAGGGGGCCGTACGAGCAGTACTTC. Translating it yields CASSSLHRGPYEQYF.

This chain connects TRBV10-3 to TRBJ2-1; 8 nucleotides match TRBD1. CDR1 ENHRY and CDR2 SYGVKD come from the germline V gene. The CDR3 has 15 residues. V lost 3 bases to trimming and J lost 9 bases; unmatched junction nucleotides: 10. Here the CDR3 reads CAISERGGRGLEQFF. In DNA form, the CDR3 reads TGTGCCATCAGTGAAAGAGGAGGCAGGGGGCTTGAGCAGTTCTTC.

The chain couples TRBV10-2 to TRBJ2-2, with 7 bases aligning to TRBD1. The CDR3 has 14 amino acids. Germline loops: CDR1 WSHSY, CDR2 SAAADI. V dropped 2 bases and J dropped 6; count of bases not matched to a gene: 3. The CDR3 here is CASSEQTGPGELFF. CDR3 nucleotides: TGCGCCAGCAGTGAGCAGACAGGGCCCGGGGAGCTGTTTTTT.

The J gene is TRBJ2-3, the V gene TRBV9, with 9 bases matching TRBD2. This CDR3 comprises 16 residues. Trimming at V came to 5 bases and at J to 8 bases, leaving 15 bases not matched to a gene. The germline V gene encodes CDR1 SGDLS and CDR2 YYNGEE. The CDR3 DNA is TGTGCCAGCAGTGTAATGACTAGCGGCTCACAAGGTACGCAGTATTTT. It encodes CASSVMTSGSQGTQYF.

Remarks on this clone: One end of the junction does not line up with germline, which may come from a read error. The chain couples TRBV11-3 to TRBJ2-2, with D uncertain. This CDR3 is built from 11 residues. CDR1 is SGHNT and CDR2 is YENEEA in the germline V gene. The CDR3 loop reads CASSNSGELFF. DNA for the CDR3: TGTGCCAGCAGCAACAGCGGGGAGCTGTTTTTT.

This chain uses TRBV18 with TRBJ1-3; maybe TRBD1 (5 bases). This CDR3 comprises 18 residues. Germline lookup yields CDR1 KGHSH and CDR2 LQKENI. V gave up 1 base and J gave up 4 bases, with 20 bases separating them. The CDR3 spells CASSPRGLGSVAGNTIYF. As DNA, the CDR3 is TGTGCCAGCTCACCACGGGGACTCGGGAGTGTGGCGGGAAACACCATATATTTT.

This clone was found once. V gene TRBV29-1 combines with J gene TRBJ2-1, with 14 bases identical to TRBD2. This CDR3 is 15 amino acids long. The germline V gene encodes CDR1 SQVTM and CDR2 ANQGSEA. After removal of 7 bases from V and 7 bases from J, the junction contained 9 bases not matched to a gene. This CDR3 reads CSGSGLAGVRNEQFF. Here the CDR3 DNA reads TGCAGCGGCTCGGGACTAGCGGGAGTTCGGAATGAGCAGTTCTTC.

The rearrangement joins TRBV19 to TRBJ2-7; no definite D call. CDR3 size: 14 residues. The V end lost 2 bases, the J end lost 2 bases, and 10 bases lay between the germline ends. Germline values: CDR1 LNHDA, CDR2 SQIVND (reference sequence). CDR3 sequence reads: CASSISENTYEQYF. In DNA form, the CDR3 reads TGTGCCAGTAGTATATCCGAGAATACCTACGAGCAGTACTTC.

This clone was picked up a small number of times. The genes are TRBV3-1 (or the pseudogene TRBV3-2) and TRBJ1-3; perhaps TRBD1 as D (6 bases). There are 15 residues in the CDR3. In germline, CDR1 is LGHDT, CDR2 YNNKEL (reference sequence). Trimming cost V 4 bases and J 1 base, with 11 bases left between them. CDR3 DNA: TGTGCCAGCAGCCGAAAGGGGGAGTCTGGAAACACCATATATTTT. Protein product: CASSRKGESGNTIYF.

CDR3 region: CASSQGYQETQYF. CDR3 nucleotides: TGTGCCAGCAGCCAGGGATACCAAGAGACCCAGTACTTC. The V and J genes are TRBV9 and TRBJ2-5; tentatively, D is TRBD1 (5 bases). Between the trimmed V and J ends, which lost 4 bases and 0 bases, there was a span of 7 bases. Germline-derived CDR1 and CDR2 are SGDLS and YYNGEE. This CDR3 is built from 13 residues.

The chain employs TRBV6-7 and TRBJ1-5, with 7 bases fitting TRBD1. TRBV6-7 falls under the ORF class, with uncertain function. V gave up 2 bases and J gave up 0 bases; unmatched junction bases: 7. CDR3 length: 17 amino acids. The CDR3 is CASSYGDRVNSNQPQHF. The DNA for the CDR3 is TGTGCCAGCAGTTACGGTGACAGGGTGAATAGCAATCAGCCCCAGCATTTT.

The chain is built from TRBV9 and TRBJ2-3; maybe TRBD2 (5 bases). The CDR3 extends over 16 amino acids. With 0 bases removed from V and 0 bases from J, the gap between germline ends came to 11 bases. Germline-derived CDR1 and CDR2 are SGDLS and YYNGEE. The DNA of the CDR3 is TGTGCCAGCAGCGTAGGGGCAGGCGGGAGCACAGATACGCAGTATTTT. This sequence encodes CASSVGAGGSTDTQYF.

The rearrangement uses TRBV28 and TRBJ2-7; 9 bases agree with TRBD1. Germline V CDR1 and CDR2: MDHEN, SYDVKM. The CDR3 loop spans 13 amino acids. V was clipped by 8 bases and J by 2 bases; unmatched bases: 4. For the CDR3, the DNA is TGTGCCAGCCAGGGACAGGGACCCTACGAGCAGTACTTC. This gives the protein CASQGQGPYEQYF.

This sequence joins TRBV27 and TRBJ1-2; 7 bases map to TRBD1. The CDR3 covers 14 residues. V lost 3 bases and J lost 8; bases outside the gene matches: 9. Germline-derived CDR1 and CDR2 are MNHEY and SMNVEV (reference sequence). The CDR3 spells CASSLSQGGVGYTF. Here the CDR3 DNA reads TGTGCCAGCAGTTTGAGTCAGGGGGGAGTGGGCTACACCTTC.

The V call is TRBV19, the J call TRBJ1-1; D not resolved. There are 16 residues in the CDR3. The V gene lost 3 bases and the J gene lost 1 base, with 15 bases spanning the gap. Germline-derived CDR1 and CDR2 are LNHDA and SQIVND (reference sequence). The CDR3 sequence: CASSIIGEVTNTEAFF. The CDR3 region has the DNA TGTGCCAGTAGTATTATCGGGGAGGTGACGAACACTGAAGCTTTCTTT.

The chain is built from TRBV7-2 and TRBJ1-2; a weak D match, TRBD1 (5 bases). The CDR3 is 16 residues long. From germline, CDR1 is SGHTA and CDR2 FQGNSA. Deletions cut 0 bases from V and 5 bases from J, with 16 bases between. CDR3 sequence: CASSLAGGPLQYGYTF. The CDR3 DNA sequence: TGTGCCAGCAGCTTAGCGGGGGGACCCTTACAATATGGCTACACCTTC.